Listed below are T cell receptor beta chains from one sample, sequenced in a study of control samples from healthy donors and cancer patients. Using immunoSEQ multiplex PCR, the repertoire was profiled, and TCRdb retains in-frame clones only, with some absent. The table records 100,000 to 150,000 clones, 80% to 95% of them present only once. The sequenced sample was blood. Source of these receptors: a man aged 18-30 years in good health. Each CDR3 is given with its conserved first and last residue. D genes are given only for firm matches. Part of the rows lack a size; the others show once, few, many or a class for expanded clones.

>TRBV12-3/TRBV12-4|-|-|TRBJ2-2
TGTGCCAGCAGTCCACCTTGGGAGGAGCTGTTTTTT
CASSPPWEELFF
>TRBV5-1|TRBD1|-|TRBJ2-2
TGCGCCAGCAGCGAAGGACCTACAGGGGACACCGGGGAGCTGTTTTTT
CASSEGPTGDTGELFF
>TRBV30|TRBD1|once|TRBJ2-1
TGTGCCTGGGGACAGGGGAGGGGTGAGCAGTTCTTC
CAWGQGRGEQFF
>TRBV25-1|-|-|TRBJ1-1
TGTGCCAGCAGTGAGTCGCATTCAGGGGACACTGAAGCTTTCTTT
CASSESHSGDTEAFF
>TRBV27|TRBD1|-|TRBJ2-7
TGTGCCAGCAGTTCAGCAGGGGGATTTGGGGAGCAGTACTTC
CASSSAGGFGEQYF
>TRBV5-6|-|once|TRBJ2-6
TGTGCCAGCAGGATAAAGGGATTCGTCACTGGGGCCAACGTCCTGACTTTC
CASRIKGFVTGANVLTF
>TRBV5-6|TRBD1|once|TRBJ1-3
TGTGCCAGCAGCTCCCTGACAGGGCCGAGTGGAAACACCATATATTTT
CASSSLTGPSGNTIYF
>TRBV12-3/TRBV12-4|-|-|TRBJ2-7
TGTGCCAGCAGTCACACTGCCTACGAGCAGTACTTC
CASSHTAYEQYF
>TRBV13|-|once|TRBJ1-1
TGTGCCAGCAGCTTACAGGGGTTGTGGAGCACTGAAGCTTTCTTT
CASSLQGLWSTEAFF
>TRBV25-1|-|few|TRBJ1-4
TGTGCCAGCAGTGAGGTGGGCGATAATGAAAAACTGTTTTTT
CASSEVGDNEKLFF
>TRBV30|-|-|TRBJ1-1
TGTGCCTGGAGTGTAAAGGGTGGCACTGAAGCTTTCTTT
CAWSVKGGTEAFF
>TRBV6-5|TRBD1|few|TRBJ1-6
TGTGCCAGCAGTAAACAGGGGGAAAATTCACCCCTCCACTTT
CASSKQGENSPLHF
>TRBV10-2|-|few|TRBJ2-1
TGCGCCAGCAGTGATAATAGTCTAGAGCAGTTCTTC
CASSDNSLEQFF
>TRBV10-1|-|-|TRBJ2-2
TGCGCCACCCAGCCGGGGACCGATGGAGGAGTAGCCGGGGAGCTGTTTTTT
CATQPGTDGGVAGELFF
>TRBV24-1|TRBD1|-|TRBJ1-2
TGTGCCACCAGTGGCGGACAGGGGGTTGTGAACTATGGCTACACCTTC
CATSGGQGVVNYGYTF
>TRBV27|-|-|TRBJ1-2
TGTGCCAGCAGTTTAGCCATGGCGGCGGGGAGGGGTGGCTACACCTTC
CASSLAMAAGRGGYTF
>TRBV18|-|-|TRBJ1-1
TGTGCCAGCTCACCCCTGGACACTGAAGCTTTCTTT
CASSPLDTEAFF
>TRBV9|-|-|TRBJ2-3
TGTGCCAGCAGCCCCGCCGAGCAGTCCACAGATACGCAGTATTTT
CASSPAEQSTDTQYF
>TRBV24-1|TRBD1|-|TRBJ2-3
TGTGCCACCAGTGATTCCTCACTGACAGGGGGCGGCACAGATACGCAGTATTTT
CATSDSSLTGGGTDTQYF
>TRBV5-6|-|-|TRBJ2-3
TGTGCCAGCAGCTTTAGTCTCCCTGGGGGAGATACGCAGTATTTT
CASSFSLPGGDTQYF
>TRBV27|-|-|TRBJ1-1
TGTGCCAGCAGTTACGGGGGGCGGGAAGCTTTCTTT
CASSYGGREAFF
>TRBV2|-|-|TRBJ2-7
TGTGCCAGCAGTGTCACCTCCTACGAGCAGTACTTC
CASSVTSYEQYF
>TRBV6-5|TRBD2|-|TRBJ2-2
TGTGCCAGCGGACTAGCGGGGGAGAACACCGGGGAGCTGTTTTTT
CASGLAGENTGELFF
>TRBV2|-|-|TRBJ1-2
TGTGCCAGCAGTGATGGGAATGGGGGCATGGGCTACACCTTC
CASSDGNGGMGYTF
>TRBV18|-|-|TRBJ2-3
TGTGCCAGCTCCCAGGGGGGAGACACAGATACGCAGTATTTT
CASSQGGDTDTQYF
>TRBV6-1|-|-|TRBJ2-3
TGTGCCAGCAGTGATCAGGTCAGGGAATTAGATACGCAGTATTTT
CASSDQVRELDTQYF
>TRBV5-8|TRBD1|-|TRBJ2-2
TGTGCCAGCAGCCCCACCGGGACAGGGGATGCCGGGGAGCTGTTTTTT
CASSPTGTGDAGELFF
>TRBV29-1|-|-|TRBJ1-2
TGCAGCGTTGACAGGCAGGACAGTTGGGGCTACACCTTC
CSVDRQDSWGYTF
>TRBV5-5|-|-|TRBJ1-3
TGTGCCAGCAGCTTGGGGTGGATCTCTGGAAACACCATATATTTT
CASSLGWISGNTIYF
>TRBV11-3|TRBD1|-|TRBJ2-3
TGTGCCAGCAGCTCTGGACAGGCTGGCCAGTCAGATACGCAGTATTTT
CASSSGQAGQSDTQYF
>TRBV9|TRBD2|-|TRBJ2-3
TGTGCCAGCAGCGTAGAACTAGCGGGGGGGAGCACAGATACGCAGTATTTT
CASSVELAGGSTDTQYF
>TRBV25-1|-|-|TRBJ2-7
TGTGCCAGCAGTCCTTCAACGGCGGCGGCTTCCTACGAGCAGTACTTC
CASSPSTAAASYEQYF
>TRBV5-1|TRBD2|-|TRBJ2-7
TGCGCCAGCAGCTCCCGGTTCGGGCGACTAGCGGGGGGTGCCTACGAGCAGTACTTC
CASSSRFGRLAGGAYEQYF
>TRBV6-1|-|-|TRBJ1-6
TGTGCCAGCAGTGAGACAGGCCTCAAGACCCTGAATTCACCCCTCCACTTT
CASSETGLKTLNSPLHF
>TRBV7-3|TRBD1|-|TRBJ2-3
TGTGCCAGCAGCCAAGGGGGACAGGCAGATACGCAGTATTTT
CASSQGGQADTQYF
>TRBV5-1|-|-|TRBJ1-6
TGCGCCAGCAGCTTCGGGACGGACAATTCACCCCTCCACTTT
CASSFGTDNSPLHF
>TRBV2|-|once|TRBJ1-5
TGTGCCAGCAGTGATGAAAGACAGGCGAGCAATCAGCCCCAGCATTTT
CASSDERQASNQPQHF
>TRBV6-1|-|-|TRBJ2-7
TGTGCCAGCAGTGAAGAGGACGCCGCGGGCGAGCAGTACTTC
CASSEEDAAGEQYF
>TRBV18|-|-|TRBJ2-7
TGTGCCAGCTCACCAAGGCCAGGGACCTACGAGCAGTACTTC
CASSPRPGTYEQYF
>TRBV5-1|-|-|TRBJ1-3
TGCGCCAGCAGCTTGTCGAGCTCTGGAAACACCATATATTTT
CASSLSSSGNTIYF
>TRBV4-1|-|-|TRBJ1-2
TGCGCCAGCAGCCAAGTAAGGGACGCCTATGGCTACACCTTC
CASSQVRDAYGYTF
>TRBV6-2/TRBV6-3|-|-|TRBJ2-7
TGTGCCAGCAGTCCACTATCGGGTAGAGCCTACGAGCAGTACTTC
CASSPLSGRAYEQYF
>TRBV4-1|-|few|TRBJ1-5
TGCGCCAGCAGCCAAGACCCGCAGGGGAATCAGCCCCAGCATTTT
CASSQDPQGNQPQHF
>TRBV15|TRBD2|-|TRBJ2-4
TGTGCCACCAGTTCTTTTAGCGGGCCTAAAAACATTCAGTACTTC
CATSSFSGPKNIQYF
>TRBV10-3|TRBD1|once|TRBJ1-6
TGTGCCATCAGTGCCTCACAGGGGGCTAATTCACCCCTCCACTTT
CAISASQGANSPLHF